These 26 T cell receptor beta chains share one sample of origin, sequenced in a study of PD-L1 blockade in urothelial cancer. The data were produced by immunoSEQ multiplex PCR, yet TCRdb's version contains in-frame clones alone and is incomplete. The sample lists approximately 36,000 clones; about 80% were seen once. Documented time point: peripheral blood 6 weeks after treatment start. Material: PBMCs, obtained around atezolizumab (anti-PD-L1) treatment. These TCRs come from a man between 40 and 49 years old with urothelial cancer.

This chain links TRBV6-6 with TRBJ2-6, with unresolved D. CDR3 size: 14 residues. Germline CDR1 MNHNY, CDR2 SVGAGI (reference sequence). V was trimmed by 6 bases and J by 2 bases, leaving 8 bases between them. The CDR3 coding sequence is TGTGCCAGCAGCTCCCTACCTGGGGCCAACGTCCTGACTTTC. Translation gives CASSSLPGANVLTF.

Note on this clone: One end of the junction fails to match germline, which may point to a read error. The V and J genes are TRBV7-7 and TRBJ2-2; TRBD2 matches at 11 bases. Germline loops: CDR1 SSHAT, CDR2 FNYEAQ (reference sequence). This CDR3 has 16 amino acids. The CDR3 sequence is CASSLAGTSGTGELFF. In DNA, the CDR3 is TGTGCTAGCAGCTTAGCCGGGACTAGCGGCACCGGGGAGCTGTTTTTT. The full variable domain, completed using reference TRBV7-7 and TRBJ2-2, is GAGVSQSPRYKVTKRGQDVTLRCDPISSHATLYWYQQALGQGPEFLTYFNYEAQPDKSGLPSDRFSAERPEGSISTLTIQRTEQRDSAMYRCASSLAGTSGTGELFFGEGSRLTVL.

The J gene is TRBJ2-7, the V gene TRBV28; 7 nucleotides line up with TRBD1. Germline V CDR1 and CDR2: MDHEN, SYDVKM. This CDR3 comprises 14 residues. J was trimmed by 1 base and V by 4 bases; bases with no gene match: 4. The CDR3: CASSSSRGSYEQYF. CDR3 bases: TGTGCCAGCAGTTCCAGCAGGGGGTCCTACGAGCAGTACTTC.

This chain links TRBV18 with TRBJ2-7; D gene unclear. This CDR3 has 13 residues. The germline CDR1 and CDR2 sequences are KGHSH and LQKENI. The V end was cut by 3 bases, the J end by 7 bases, with 13 bases between. The CDR3 sequence is CASSPLGPSEQYF. The CDR3 bases are TGTGCCAGCTCACCGTTGGGCCCTTCGGAGCAGTACTTC.

A single count supports this clone. The chain couples TRBV5-1 to TRBJ2-7; 10 bases map to TRBD1. The trim removed 4 bases at V and 4 bases at J, leaving 8 bases unmatched. Germline values: CDR1 SGHRS, CDR2 YFSETQ. The CDR3 runs 15 residues. The CDR3 DNA is TGCGCCAGCAGCCGCGGGACAGGGGTGGGATACGAGCAGTACTTC. Its protein product is CASSRGTGVGYEQYF.

This clone occurred once. The V and J genes are TRBV7-8 and TRBJ2-7; D gene unclear. CDR1 is SGHVS and CDR2 is FQNEAQ in the germline V gene. The CDR3 is 13 residues long. V was shortened by 5 bases and J by 5 bases, with 13 bases between the two germline ends. The DNA of the CDR3 is TGTGCCAGCAGCCCCCTGCGCCAAAACGAGCAGTACTTC. Translation: CASSPLRQNEQYF.

The chain employs TRBV10-3 and TRBJ2-7, with D uncertain. CDR3 length: 12 residues. Germline CDR1 is ENHRY and CDR2 is SYGVKD. V lost 3 bases to trimming and J lost 3 bases, with 6 bases between them. The CDR3 DNA sequence: TGTGCCATCAGTGAAGGAGACTACGAGCAGTACTTC. It encodes CAISEGDYEQYF.

The rearrangement joins TRBV19 to TRBJ1-5; tentatively, D is TRBD1 (5 bases). The V and J ends lost 3 bases and 3 bases respectively, with 9 bases between them. The germline V gene has CDR1 LNHDA and CDR2 SQIVND (reference sequence). The CDR3 is 14 residues long. The CDR3 coding sequence is TGTGCCAGTAGTATTCAGGGCCACAATCAGCCCCAGCATTTT. This gives the protein CASSIQGHNQPQHF. The full variable domain, with the rest looked up from reference TRBV19 and TRBJ1-5, is DGGITQSPKYLFRKEGQNVTLSCEQNLNHDAMYWYRQDPGQGLRLIYYSQIVNDFQKGDIAEGYSVSREKKESFPLTVTSAQKNPTAFYLCASSIQGHNQPQHFGDGTRLSIL.

This clone has more than one count but fewer than ten. This sequence joins TRBV4-1 and TRBJ1-3; 7 nucleotides match TRBD1. Germline V gene data show CDR1 as MGHRA and CDR2 as YSYEKL. J was trimmed by 0 bases and V by 6 bases; bases with no gene match: 2. The CDR3 has 14 amino acids. The CDR3 here is CASRGTASGNTIYF. CDR3 DNA: TGCGCCAGCAGGGGGACAGCCTCTGGAAACACCATATATTTT.

This chain uses TRBV5-4 with TRBJ2-1; D gene uncertain. Trimming removed 5 bases at V and 7 bases at J, with 16 bases between. CDR1 SGHNT and CDR2 YYREEE come from the germline V gene (reference sequence). The CDR3 consists of 14 residues. The DNA for the CDR3 is TGTGCCAGCAGTCCCGGGTTTGGTGGGAATGAGCAGTTCTTC. This codes for CASSPGFGGNEQFF.

The chain is built from TRBV28 and TRBJ2-7, with 7 bases that match TRBD1. The CDR3 spans 12 residues. Germline loops: CDR1 MDHEN, CDR2 SYDVKM. The J segment lost 6 bases and the V segment lost 8 bases, leaving 7 bases of the junction unmatched. This chain's CDR3 is CASQTTGVEQYF. Written as DNA, the CDR3 is TGTGCCAGCCAGACCACAGGGGTCGAGCAGTACTTC.

The rearrangement links TRBV23-1 to TRBJ2-3; 8 positions agree with TRBD1. TRBV23-1 counts as an open reading frame of uncertain function. V shed 3 bases, J shed 1 base, and the junction held 18 bases outside the gene matches. This CDR3 region has 20 residues. This chain's CDR3 is CASSQAHGRGHLSCTDTQYF. The CDR3 DNA reads as TGCGCCAGCAGTCAGGCCCACGGCAGGGGGCATTTATCATGCACAGATACGCAGTATTTT.

The chain carries TRBV9 and TRBJ2-1; D perhaps matches TRBD2 (6 bases). Germline lookup yields CDR1 SGDLS and CDR2 YYNGEE. V lost 0 bases, J lost 5 bases, and 18 bases lay in between. The CDR3 extends over 17 amino acids. The CDR3 is CASSVAARGGADNEQFF. The CDR3 bases are TGTGCCAGCAGCGTAGCCGCCCGGGGCGGGGCCGACAATGAGCAGTTCTTC. The full variable domain, rest sourced from reference TRBV9 and TRBJ2-1, is DSGVTQTPKHLITATGQRVTLRCSPRSGDLSVYWYQQSLDQGLQFLIQYYNGEERAKGNILERFSAQQFPDLHSELNLSSLELGDSALYFCASSVAARGGADNEQFFGPGTRLTVL.

The chain couples TRBV19 to TRBJ1-5; D unclear. The CDR3 length is 13 residues. With 3 bases removed from V and 6 bases from J, the gap between germline ends came to 9 bases. CDR1 and CDR2 from the germline V gene are LNHDA and SQIVND (reference sequence). The CDR3 is CASSMERVQPQHF. DNA for the CDR3: TGTGCCAGTAGTATGGAGAGGGTTCAGCCCCAGCATTTT.

V is TRBV25-1 and J is TRBJ1-1; D remains unclear. CDR3 size: 11 residues. Germline-derived CDR1 and CDR2 are MGHDK and SYGVNS. Trimming took off 8 bases at V and 6 bases at J, with 10 bases between the two ends. The CDR3 spells CASRVSSEAFF. The CDR3 DNA reads as TGTGCCAGCCGTGTCTCCTCTGAAGCTTTCTTT. The full variable domain, its missing parts supplied by reference TRBV25-1 and TRBJ1-1, is EADIYQTPRYLVIGTGKKITLECSQTMGHDKMYWYQQDPGMELHLIHYSYGVNSTEKGDLSSESTVSRIRTEHFPLTLESARPSHTSQYLCASRVSSEAFFGQGTRLTVV.

V is TRBV11-2 and J is TRBJ2-1; 7 bases map to TRBD1. There are 14 residues in the CDR3. The germline V gene encodes CDR1 SGHAT and CDR2 FQNNGV. Trimming at V came to 3 bases and at J to 1 base, leaving 0 bases not matched to a gene. The CDR3 DNA sequence: TGTGCCAGCAGCTTGACAGGGTCCTACAATGAGCAGTTCTTC. Residues: CASSLTGSYNEQFF.

V is TRBV5-1 and J is TRBJ2-7; weak D call: TRBD2 (5 bases). Deletions cut 7 bases from V and 0 bases from J, with 14 bases between. The CDR3 has 14 residues. Germline V gives CDR1 SGHRS, CDR2 YFSETQ. The CDR3 coding sequence is TGCGCCAGCGCTCATTCCGGGAACTCCTACGAGCAGTACTTC. Its translation is CASAHSGNSYEQYF.

V is TRBV11-2 and J is TRBJ2-7; 9 bases are shared with TRBD1. This CDR3 region has 14 residues. CDR1 and CDR2 from the germline V gene are SGHAT and FQNNGV. The trim removed 5 bases at V and 0 bases at J, leaving 2 bases unmatched. CDR3 nucleotide sequence: TGTGCCAGCAGCCGGGACAGGGCCTCCTACGAGCAGTACTTC. Residues: CASSRDRASYEQYF.

The V gene is TRBV5-5, the J gene TRBJ2-1; TRBD2 agrees at 12 bases. The CDR3 totals 16 residues. With 2 bases clipped from V and 7 bases from J, the junction kept 7 bases outside the gene matches. CDR1 and CDR2 from the germline V gene are SGHKS and YYEKEE (reference sequence). CDR3 sequence (DNA): TGTGCCAGCAGCTTAGTAGGGACTAGCGGGTCTAATGAGCAGTTCTTC. It yields the protein CASSLVGTSGSNEQFF.

The J gene is TRBJ2-6, the V gene TRBV7-9, with D uncertain. CDR1 is SEHNR, CDR2 FQNEAQ, per germline (reference sequence). This CDR3 is built from 15 residues. Trimming stripped 4 bases from V and 1 base from J, with 8 bases between. The CDR3 DNA reads TGTGCCAGCAGCTCACAGTCGTCTGGGGCCAACGTCCTGACTTTC. Its translation: CASSSQSSGANVLTF. Together with reference TRBV7-9 and TRBJ2-6, the CDR3 gives the full variable domain: DTGVSQNPRHKITKRGQNVTFRCDPISEHNRLYWYRQTLGQGPEFLTYFQNEAQLEKSRLLSDRFSAERPKGSFSTLEIQRTEQGDSAMYLCASSSQSSGANVLTFGAGSRLTVL.

V usage is TRBV5-1 and J usage is TRBJ1-4; TRBD1 agrees at 9 bases. Germline assignment: CDR1 SGHRS and CDR2 YFSETQ. The CDR3 has 16 residues. The trim removed 4 bases at V and 5 bases at J, leaving 9 bases unmatched. The CDR3 reads CASSQEKTGGNEKLFF. The CDR3 DNA follows: TGCGCCAGCAGCCAGGAGAAGACAGGGGGAAATGAAAAACTGTTTTTT.

The chain is built from TRBV19 and TRBJ2-1, with 8 bases aligning to TRBD1. The junction had 9 bases not matched to a gene; V was cut back by 5 bases and J by 3 bases. Looked up from germline, CDR1 is LNHDA and CDR2 is SQIVND (reference sequence). CDR3 length: 16 residues. CDR3 residues: CASSVPGQVGYNEQFF. The CDR3 DNA follows: TGTGCCAGTAGTGTTCCGGGACAGGTGGGCTACAATGAGCAGTTCTTC.

CDR3: CASSIGGHGDIQYF. CDR3 coding DNA: TGTGCCAGTAGTATAGGGGGACATGGAGACATTCAGTACTTC. This chain uses TRBV19 with TRBJ2-4, with a weak D call TRBD1 (6 bases). Trimming took off 1 base at V and 8 bases at J, with 12 bases between the two ends. This CDR3 region has 14 residues. Germline V gene data show CDR1 as LNHDA and CDR2 as SQIVND (reference sequence).

The chain uses TRBV6-5 and TRBJ2-5, with D unclear. CDR1 is MNHEY, CDR2 SVGAGI, per germline. Trimming left V 0 bases short and J 3 bases short, with 14 bases between. This CDR3 is built from 16 residues. This CDR3 reads CASSYSLAGWKETQYF. The CDR3 nucleotides are TGTGCCAGCAGTTACTCCTTAGCTGGGTGGAAAGAGACCCAGTACTTC.

This sequence joins TRBV27 and TRBJ1-2, with D uncertain. The CDR3 contains 12 residues. The ends were cut back, 5 bases at V and 0 bases at J, with 4 bases in the middle. The germline gives CDR1 MNHEY, CDR2 SMNVEV (reference sequence). CDR3 in amino acids: CASSPTNYGYTF. Here the CDR3 DNA reads TGTGCCAGCAGTCCCACTAACTATGGCTACACCTTC.

CDR3 loop: CASSDRDYGYTF. DNA of the CDR3: TGTGCCAGCTCAGACAGGGACTATGGCTACACCTTC. The V and J genes are TRBV18 and TRBJ1-2, with 7 bases matching TRBD1. This CDR3 has 12 residues. Per germline, CDR1 KGHSH and CDR2 LQKENI. Unmatched junction bases numbered 0, after V lost 5 bases and J lost 3 bases.